Sequencing of this TCR beta chain was carried out in a study of OX40 agonist ivuxolimab in advanced cancers. Broader study findings: Antigens targeted by the expanded peripheral T cells were not determined.

Comment on this clone: Its antigen is currently unknown.

Germline-derived CDR1 and CDR2 are SGDLS and YYNGEE. The CDR3 consists of 16 residues. Trimming took off 4 bases at V and 2 bases at J, with 16 bases between the two ends. Assay: immunoSEQ multiplex PCR; the TCRdb copy retains only in-frame clones and omits some. The sample lists about 62,000 clones; less than 85% were seen once. The sequence was collected from an adult with an advanced solid tumor such as melanoma, head and neck, liver or kidney cancer. Source: CD4+ or CD8+ T cells sorted from blood, taken in a trial of the OX40 agonist ivuxolimab. V and J are TRBV9 and TRBJ1-3; D remains unclear. As DNA, the CDR3 is TGTGCCAGCAGCTCTCGTGGGATCGGCACTGGAAACACCATATATTTT. It is translated as CASSSRGIGTGNTIYF.